This T cell receptor beta chain was found in a study of T cell repertoires in cytomegalovirus infection. Study-level information: From public TCR beta signatures came an indication of both CMV infection and matching HLA type. General study points: CMV carriers with the relevant HLA were identified by cumulative public TCR beta family frequency.

TCRdb analysed the reads with MiXCR anew, one entry per CDR3 protein. Counted here are hundreds of thousands of distinct CDR3 sequences, around 31% occurring once; the ten biggest clones make up 15% to 20%. This clonotype was seen at least ten times. The antigen is not known. This CDR3 region has 15 residues. V lost 0 bases and J lost 4, with 11 bases in between. Germline-derived CDR1 and CDR2 are SGHTA and FQGNSA. This clonotype was sampled from a human donor in good health (CMV status not recorded). Some clones in this sample may be carry-over from other donors' samples. Sample: cultured PBMCs, taken from culture after CMV antigen stimulation. The chain uses TRBV7-2 and TRBJ2-3, with D uncertain. DNA of the CDR3: TGTGCCAGCAGCTTAGCGGGCCAGCGCGCAGATACGCAGTATTTT. Translated, it gives CASSLAGQRADTQYF.